This TCR beta chain was identified in a study of blood T cell repertoires in COVID-19. The CDR3 has 19 residues. Only in-frame clones appear in the TCRdb table, and some are missing; sequencing was by immunoSEQ multiplex PCR. In the table there are around 98,000 clones, roughly 84% of which are singletons. Sequencing was done on a sample of peripheral blood. The clonotype was recovered from a woman in her sixties or seventies with acute or convalescent COVID-19. The chain is built from TRBV12-2 and TRBJ2-7; the table names TRBD1, a call not compared with the DNA. TRBV12-2 is a recognized pseudogene. CDR3 nucleotides: TGTGCAAGTCGCTTAGTTTCACATTCTAAAGGGGGATCCGACTCTGAGCAGTACTTC. Translation gives CASRLVSHSKGGSDSEQYF.